This T cell receptor beta chain is drawn from a study of T cell repertoires in ileal Crohn's disease. General observations from the study: Active smokers at surgery had more clonal expansions than non-smokers.

Profiled with immunoSEQ multiplex PCR; TCRdb holds only in-frame clones, not every one. The data hold about 15,000 clones, with approximately 84% observed a single time. The germline V gene has CDR1 SGHVS and CDR2 FQNEAQ. This CDR3 is 11 amino acids long. V was pared by 3 bases and J by 2 bases, with 2 bases between. Time point described: neoterminal ileum biopsy at postoperative endoscopy, about 6 months after surgery. A word on this clone: Its antigen remains unidentified.

The sample consisted of ileal tissue. The rearrangement joins TRBV7-8 to TRBJ2-7, with D unresolved. The sequence came from an adult with Crohn's disease. DNA for the CDR3: TGTGCCAGCAGCTTCGCCTACGAGCAGTACTTC. It translates to CASSFAYEQYF.